This is a list of T cell receptor beta chains from one sample in a study of T cell changes during pregnancy in multiple sclerosis. Assay used: immunoSEQ multiplex PCR; TCRdb lists only in-frame clones, some missing. Among about 36,000 clones listed, roughly 94% were seen once. Sequenced material: CD4+ T cells from peripheral blood mononuclear cells, taken after pregnancy. The receptors derive from a female donor with multiple sclerosis, enrolled in a pregnancy study. Each CDR3 is given with its conserved first and last residue. Fields, in order: V gene, D gene, clone size, J gene, CDR3 protein, CDR3 DNA. The D gene is left open where the match is weak. Not every row has a clone size; where given, it reads once, few, many or a size class.

TRBV9	.	.	TRBJ1-1	CASSVGPGMNTEAFF	TGTGCCAGCAGCGTAGGGCCGGGGATGAACACTGAAGCTTTCTTT
TRBV10-3	TRBD2	.	TRBJ2-1	CAITRGTSGSGNEQFF	TGTGCCATCACTAGGGGGACTAGCGGGAGTGGCAATGAGCAGTTCTTC
TRBV5-1	TRBD1	.	TRBJ2-2	CASSLQGFRTGELFF	TGCGCCAGCAGCTTACAGGGGTTTAGGACCGGGGAGCTGTTTTTT
TRBV29-1	.	.	TRBJ1-2	CSVGRRRGDYGYTF	TGCAGCGTTGGGCGCAGGAGGGGTGACTATGGCTACACCTTC
TRBV9	.	.	TRBJ2-2	CASSRLGELFF	TGTGCCAGCAGCCGGTTAGGGGAGCTGTTTTTT
TRBV7-2	.	.	TRBJ2-3	CASSLQLGPTDTQYF	TGTGCCAGCAGCTTACAACTAGGACCCACAGATACGCAGTATTTT
TRBV19	TRBD1	.	TRBJ1-2	CASSGDRGYGEGYTF	TGTGCCAGTAGTGGGGACAGGGGGTACGGCGAGGGCTACACCTTC
TRBV18	TRBD1	.	TRBJ1-1	CASSPTGGSEAFF	TGTGCCAGCTCACCCACAGGGGGCTCTGAAGCTTTCTTT
TRBV5-1	.	.	TRBJ1-1	CASSLAGRLNTEAFF	TGCGCCAGCAGCTTGGCCGGCAGGTTGAACACTGAAGCTTTCTTT
TRBV20-1	.	few	TRBJ1-1	CSARESIEAFF	TGCAGTGCTAGAGAGTCCATCGAAGCTTTCTTT
TRBV12-5	.	.	TRBJ1-5	CASGFPHGTMDNQPQHF	TGTGCTAGTGGTTTCCCGCACGGGACAATGGACAATCAGCCCCAGCATTTT
TRBV15	.	.	TRBJ2-7	CATMHGGGRVEQYF	TGTGCCACCATGCACGGGGGCGGGAGAGTCGAGCAGTACTTC
TRBV2	TRBD2	.	TRBJ2-2	CASRPGLANTGELFF	TGTGCCAGCAGACCGGGACTAGCCAACACCGGGGAGCTGTTTTTT
TRBV2	TRBD1	.	TRBJ2-1	CASRPQGTVSYNEQFF	TGTGCCAGCAGACCACAGGGGACGGTGTCCTACAATGAGCAGTTCTTC
TRBV5-1	TRBD1	.	TRBJ1-2	CASSSAGQAVYNTF	TGCGCCAGCAGCTCGGCGGGACAGGCCGTCTACAACACCTTC
TRBV14	TRBD1	.	TRBJ2-1	CASSPLRGQVGYNEQFF	TGTGCCAGCAGCCCACTACGAGGACAGGTGGGCTACAATGAGCAGTTCTTC
TRBV6-1	TRBD1	.	TRBJ1-2	CASSGGYYGYTF	TGTGCCAGCTCAGGGGGATACTATGGCTACACCTTC
TRBV4-2	.	.	TRBJ2-3	CASRKEGLSYF	TGTGCCAGCCGGAAGGAGGGCCTATCGTATTTT